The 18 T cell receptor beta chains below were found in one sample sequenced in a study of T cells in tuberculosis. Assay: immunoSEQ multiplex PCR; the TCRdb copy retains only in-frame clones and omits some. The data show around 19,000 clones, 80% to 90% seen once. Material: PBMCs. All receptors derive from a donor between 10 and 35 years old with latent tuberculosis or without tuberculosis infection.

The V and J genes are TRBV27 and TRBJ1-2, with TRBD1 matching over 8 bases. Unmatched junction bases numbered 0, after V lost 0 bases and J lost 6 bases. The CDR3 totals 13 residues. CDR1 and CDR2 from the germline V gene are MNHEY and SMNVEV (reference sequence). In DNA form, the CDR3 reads TGTGCCAGCAGTTTATCGGACAGGGATGGCTACACCTTC. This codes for CASSLSDRDGYTF.

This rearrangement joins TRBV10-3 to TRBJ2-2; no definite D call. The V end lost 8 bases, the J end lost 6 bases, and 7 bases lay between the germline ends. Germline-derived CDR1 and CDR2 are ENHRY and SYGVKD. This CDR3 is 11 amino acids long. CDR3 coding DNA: TGTGCCATCGGCCCTTCCGGGGAGCTGTTTTTT. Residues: CAIGPSGELFF.

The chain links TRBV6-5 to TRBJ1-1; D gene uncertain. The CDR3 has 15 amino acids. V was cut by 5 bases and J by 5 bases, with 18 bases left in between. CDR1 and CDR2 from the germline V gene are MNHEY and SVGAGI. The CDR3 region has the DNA TGTGCCAGCAGTCGTGGTAGGGCGGGGTGGACTGAAGCTTTCTTT. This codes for CASSRGRAGWTEAFF.

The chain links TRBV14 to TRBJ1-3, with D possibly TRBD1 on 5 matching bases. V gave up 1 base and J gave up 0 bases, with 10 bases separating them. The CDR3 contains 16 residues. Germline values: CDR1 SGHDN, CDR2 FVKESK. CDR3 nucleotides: TGTGCCAGCAGCCAAGTCGGGGGTTACTCTGGAAACACCATATATTTT. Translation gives CASSQVGGYSGNTIYF.

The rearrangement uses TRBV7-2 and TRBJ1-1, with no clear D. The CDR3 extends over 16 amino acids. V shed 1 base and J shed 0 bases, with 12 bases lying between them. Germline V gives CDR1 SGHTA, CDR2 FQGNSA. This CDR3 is CASSLVPTSMNTEAFF. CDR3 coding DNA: TGTGCCAGCAGCTTAGTACCAACCTCTATGAACACTGAAGCTTTCTTT.

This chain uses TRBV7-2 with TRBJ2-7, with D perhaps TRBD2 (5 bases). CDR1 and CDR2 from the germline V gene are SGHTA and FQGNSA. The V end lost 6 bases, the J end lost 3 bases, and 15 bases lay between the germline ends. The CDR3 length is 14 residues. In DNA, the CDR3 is TGTGCCAGCAGTCCCACTAGTTCCCGCTACGAGCAGTACTTC. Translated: CASSPTSSRYEQYF.

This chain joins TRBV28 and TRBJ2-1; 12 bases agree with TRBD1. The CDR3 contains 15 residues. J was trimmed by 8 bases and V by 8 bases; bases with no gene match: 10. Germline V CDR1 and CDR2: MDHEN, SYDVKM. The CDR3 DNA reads TGTGCCAGCGAGGGAGGGACAGGGGGCCGGGATGAGCAGTTCTTC. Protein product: CASEGGTGGRDEQFF.

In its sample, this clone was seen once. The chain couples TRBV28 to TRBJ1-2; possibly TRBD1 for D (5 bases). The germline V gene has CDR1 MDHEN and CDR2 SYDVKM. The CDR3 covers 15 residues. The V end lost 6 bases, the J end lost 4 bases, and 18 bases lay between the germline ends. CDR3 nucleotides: TGTGCCAGCAGCCTCACCGTCCGGGGGGGCTATGGCTACACCTTC. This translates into CASSLTVRGGYGYTF.

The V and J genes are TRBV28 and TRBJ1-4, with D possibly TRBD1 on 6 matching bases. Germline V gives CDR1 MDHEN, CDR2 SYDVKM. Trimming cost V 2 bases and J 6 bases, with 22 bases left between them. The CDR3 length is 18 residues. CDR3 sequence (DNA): TGTGCCAGCAGTTTAAAACAGCGTGGACAGCGACAACATGAAAAACTGTTTTTT. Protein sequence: CASSLKQRGQRQHEKLFF. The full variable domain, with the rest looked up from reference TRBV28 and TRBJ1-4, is DVKVTQSSRYLVKRTGEKVFLECVQDMDHENMFWYRQDPGLGLRLIYFSYDVKMKEKGDIPEGYSVSREKKERFSLILESASTNQTSMYLCASSLKQRGQRQHEKLFFGSGTQLSVL.

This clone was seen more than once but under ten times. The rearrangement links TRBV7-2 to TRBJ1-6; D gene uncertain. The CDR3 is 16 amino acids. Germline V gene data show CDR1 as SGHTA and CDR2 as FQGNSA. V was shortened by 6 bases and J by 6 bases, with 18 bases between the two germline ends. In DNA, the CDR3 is TGTGCCAGCAGGCCGGGAGGCGGTGATCCTAATTCACCCCTCCACTTT. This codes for CASRPGGGDPNSPLHF.

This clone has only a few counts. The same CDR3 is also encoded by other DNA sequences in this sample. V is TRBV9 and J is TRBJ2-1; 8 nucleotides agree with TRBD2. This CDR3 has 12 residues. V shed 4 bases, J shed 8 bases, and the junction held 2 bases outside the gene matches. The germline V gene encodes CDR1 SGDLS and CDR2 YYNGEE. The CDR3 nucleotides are TGTGCCAGCAGCTCACTAGCGGATGAGCAGTTCTTC. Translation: CASSSLADEQFF.

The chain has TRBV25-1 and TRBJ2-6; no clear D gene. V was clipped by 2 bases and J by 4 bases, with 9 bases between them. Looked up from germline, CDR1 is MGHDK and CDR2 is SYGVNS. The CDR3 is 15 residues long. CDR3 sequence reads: CASSEHLSGANVLTF. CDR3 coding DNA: TGTGCCAGCAGTGAACACTTGTCCGGGGCCAACGTCCTGACTTTC. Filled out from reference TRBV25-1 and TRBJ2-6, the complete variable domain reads EADIYQTPRYLVIGTGKKITLECSQTMGHDKMYWYQQDPGMELHLIHYSYGVNSTEKGDLSSESTVSRIRTEHFPLTLESARPSHTSQYLCASSEHLSGANVLTFGAGSRLTVL.

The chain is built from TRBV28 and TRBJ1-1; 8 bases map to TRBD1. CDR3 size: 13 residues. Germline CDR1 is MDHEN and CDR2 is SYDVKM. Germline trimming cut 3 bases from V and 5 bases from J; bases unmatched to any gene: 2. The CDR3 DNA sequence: TGTGCCAGCAGTTTCAGGGGGCGAACTGAAGCTTTCTTT. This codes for CASSFRGRTEAFF.

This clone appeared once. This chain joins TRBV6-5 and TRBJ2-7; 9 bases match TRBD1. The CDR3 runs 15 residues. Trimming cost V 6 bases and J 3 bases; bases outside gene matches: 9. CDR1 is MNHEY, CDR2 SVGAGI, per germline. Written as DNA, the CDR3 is TGTGCCAGCAGCCCCGGGACAGGGAAATTCTACGAGCAGTACTTC. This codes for CASSPGTGKFYEQYF.

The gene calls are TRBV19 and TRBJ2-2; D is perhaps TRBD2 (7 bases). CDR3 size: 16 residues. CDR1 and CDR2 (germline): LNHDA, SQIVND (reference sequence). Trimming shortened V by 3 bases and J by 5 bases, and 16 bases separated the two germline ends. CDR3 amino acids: CASSMDGGRRTGELFF. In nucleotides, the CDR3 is TGTGCCAGTAGTATGGACGGGGGGCGGCGAACCGGGGAGCTGTTTTTT.

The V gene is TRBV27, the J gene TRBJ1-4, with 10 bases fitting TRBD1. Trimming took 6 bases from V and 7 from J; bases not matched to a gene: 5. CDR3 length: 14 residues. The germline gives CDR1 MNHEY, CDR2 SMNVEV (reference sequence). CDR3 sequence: CASSRQGAGEKLFF. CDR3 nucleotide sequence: TGTGCCAGCAGCCGACAGGGGGCAGGTGAAAAACTGTTTTTT.

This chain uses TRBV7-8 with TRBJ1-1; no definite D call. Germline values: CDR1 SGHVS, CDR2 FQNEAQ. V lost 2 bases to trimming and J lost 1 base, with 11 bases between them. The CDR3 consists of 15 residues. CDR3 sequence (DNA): TGTGCCAGCAGCTTATACCCGGAGCAGAACACTGAAGCTTTCTTT. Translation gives CASSLYPEQNTEAFF.

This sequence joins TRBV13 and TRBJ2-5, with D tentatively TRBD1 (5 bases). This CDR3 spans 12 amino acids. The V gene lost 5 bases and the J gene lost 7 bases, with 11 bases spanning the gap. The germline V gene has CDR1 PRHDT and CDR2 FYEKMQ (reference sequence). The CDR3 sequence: CASSLAQGTQYF. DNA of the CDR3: TGTGCCAGCAGCCTGGCGCAGGGGACCCAGTACTTC.